This record concerns one TCR beta chain sequence. This clone was picked up one time. Its antigen remains unidentified. Nothing much larger sits one base from this clone, and base qualities are not available. These data belong to a study of blood T cell repertoires in COVID-19 (TCRdb year 2020). In terms of the full investigation: Samples from collaborators originated in the United States, Italy and Spain and spanned both the acute and convalescent phases of COVID-19. The prospective study material was composed of cDNA or gDNA derived from T cells, B-cell-depleted T cells, or PBMCs. Deeply sampled blood TCRbeta repertoires from subjects exposed to, actively infected with, or recovered from COVID-19 were included in the dataset. The repertoires were released in a freely available public database meant as a resource for research on the immune response to SARS-CoV-2. Samples came from the ongoing ImmuneRACE study (first 160 participants) plus 1,254 subjects from 6 global collaborators. A de-identified subject ID, COVID-19 status, age in years and sex were almost always included in the sample metadata. Where available, HLA class I and class II types were obtained from metadata supplied by the sample provider rather than from assay-based typing.

Each collaborating institution followed its own protocols to collect whole blood in K2EDTA tubes. For TCRbeta analysis, collaborators shipped samples in one of three forms: frozen whole blood, isolated PBMCs, or DNA extracted from either of those sample types. TCRbeta CDR3 regions were amplified from genomic DNA by means of the immunoSEQ Assay, a bias-controlled multiplex PCR. On the study's bioinformatics: The number of nucleated cells in each sample was estimated from the amplification of reference gene primers within the assay. Sequence reads were collapsed and filtered to measure the absolute abundance of every unique TCRbeta CDR3 rearrangement. For each sample, productive Simpson clonality was calculated by taking the square root of Simpson's diversity index across productive rearrangements. Held by TCRdb, this immuneACCESS table contains in-frame sequences only and omits some clones. Under half of the omission traces to an unresolved V gene where checked; the cause of the rest is unknown. The DNA was the basis for D and trimming; V, J and clone size are from that table. A total of 280,000 or so clones appear in this sample, around 91% of them only once. Of the sample, under 15% falls within the top ten clones.

The germline V and J ends show losses of 7 bases and 8 bases respectively, and no gene match explains 7 bases of the junction. The germline V gene gives CDR1 as MNHEY and CDR2 as SVGAGI. From the cysteine up to the phenylalanine, the CDR3 has a length of 13 residues. Just the 39-base CDR3 DNA is kept, in frame starting at base 1. The full study reports these points: The amount of clinical and demographic metadata varied by source and participant and was provided uncurated.

The sample consisted of peripheral blood. The TCR comes from a woman aged 55-75 years with acute or convalescent COVID-19. The chain uses TRBV6-5 and TRBJ1-1; 10 central nucleotides agree with TRBD1. The CDR3 region: CASIRDRGGEAFF. The nucleotides are TGTGCCAGCATTCGGGACAGGGGAGGCGAAGCTTTCTTT.